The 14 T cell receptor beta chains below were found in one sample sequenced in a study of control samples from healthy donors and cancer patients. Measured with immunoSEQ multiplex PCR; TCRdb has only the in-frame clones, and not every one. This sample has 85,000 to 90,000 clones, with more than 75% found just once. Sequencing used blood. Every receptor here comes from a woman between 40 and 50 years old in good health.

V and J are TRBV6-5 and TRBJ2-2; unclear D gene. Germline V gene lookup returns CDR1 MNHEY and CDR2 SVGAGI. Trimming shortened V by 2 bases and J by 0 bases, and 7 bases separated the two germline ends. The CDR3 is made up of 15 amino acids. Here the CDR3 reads CASSYRVANTGELFF. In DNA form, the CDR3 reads TGTGCCAGCAGTTACAGGGTTGCGAACACCGGGGAGCTGTTTTTT.

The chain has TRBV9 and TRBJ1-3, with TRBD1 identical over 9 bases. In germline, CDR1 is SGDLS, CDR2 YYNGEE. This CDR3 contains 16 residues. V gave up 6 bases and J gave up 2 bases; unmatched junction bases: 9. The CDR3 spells CASTRPGQGAGNTIYF. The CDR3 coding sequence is TGTGCCAGCACGCGTCCGGGACAGGGAGCTGGAAACACCATATATTTT.

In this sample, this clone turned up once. Here the CDR3 reads CASSQGPDTQYF. The CDR3 coding sequence is TGCGCCAGCAGCCAAGGACCAGATACGCAGTATTTT. The rearrangement links TRBV4-3 to TRBJ2-3; D is uncertain. V lost 1 base to trimming and J lost 4 bases, with 3 bases between them. The germline V gene encodes CDR1 LGHNA and CDR2 YSLEER. The CDR3 is 12 amino acids.

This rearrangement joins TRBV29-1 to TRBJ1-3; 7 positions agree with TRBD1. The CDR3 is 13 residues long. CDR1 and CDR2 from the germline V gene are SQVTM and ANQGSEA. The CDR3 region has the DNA TGCAGTGCCCGGGACAGTTCTGGAAACACCATATATTTT. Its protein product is CSARDSSGNTIYF.

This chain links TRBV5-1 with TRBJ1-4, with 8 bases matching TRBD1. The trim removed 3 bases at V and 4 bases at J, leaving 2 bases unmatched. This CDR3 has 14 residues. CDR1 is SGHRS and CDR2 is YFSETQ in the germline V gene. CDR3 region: CASSWTGFNEKLFF. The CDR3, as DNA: TGCGCCAGCAGCTGGACAGGGTTTAATGAAAAACTGTTTTTT.

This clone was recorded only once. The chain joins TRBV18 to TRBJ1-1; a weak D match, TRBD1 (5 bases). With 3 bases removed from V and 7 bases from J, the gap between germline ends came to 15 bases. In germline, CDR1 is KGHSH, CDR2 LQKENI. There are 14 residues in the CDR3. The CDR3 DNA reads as TGTGCCAGCTCACCGGGGACCGACGGCCTTGAAGCTTTCTTT. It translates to CASSPGTDGLEAFF.

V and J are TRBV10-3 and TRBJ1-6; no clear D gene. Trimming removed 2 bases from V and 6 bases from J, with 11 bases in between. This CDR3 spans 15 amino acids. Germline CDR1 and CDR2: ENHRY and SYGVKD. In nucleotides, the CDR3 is TGTGCCATCAGTGAGGGGAATTGGGCTAATTCACCCCTCCACTTT. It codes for CAISEGNWANSPLHF.

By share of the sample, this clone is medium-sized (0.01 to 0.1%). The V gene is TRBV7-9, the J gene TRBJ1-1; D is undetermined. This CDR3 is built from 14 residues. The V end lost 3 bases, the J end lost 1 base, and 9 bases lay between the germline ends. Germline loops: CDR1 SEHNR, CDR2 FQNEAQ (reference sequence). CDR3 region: CASSLGLGNTEAFF. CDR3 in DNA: TGTGCCAGCAGCTTGGGTTTGGGGAACACTGAAGCTTTCTTT.

The CDR3 DNA reads as TGTGCCAGCGTAGGGCTTAACTATGGCTACACCTTC. Amino acid sequence: CASVGLNYGYTF. The chain carries TRBV2 and TRBJ1-2; no clear D. Per germline, CDR1 SNHLY and CDR2 FYNNEI. The CDR3 spans 12 residues. V lost 8 bases and J lost 1, with 8 bases in between. Full variable domain (remainder filled in from reference TRBV2 and TRBJ1-2): EPEVTQTPSHQVTQMGQEVILRCVPISNHLYFYWYRQILGQKVEFLVSFYNNEISEKSEIFDDQFSVERPDGSNFTLKIRSTKLEDSAMYFCASVGLNYGYTFGSGTRLTVV.

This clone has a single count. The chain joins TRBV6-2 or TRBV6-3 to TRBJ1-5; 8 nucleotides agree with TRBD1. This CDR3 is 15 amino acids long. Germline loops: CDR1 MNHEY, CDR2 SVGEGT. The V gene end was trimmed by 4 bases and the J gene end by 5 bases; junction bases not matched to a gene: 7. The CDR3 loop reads CASSWTGSGHQPQHF. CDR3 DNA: TGTGCCAGCAGTTGGACAGGGTCTGGGCATCAGCCCCAGCATTTT.

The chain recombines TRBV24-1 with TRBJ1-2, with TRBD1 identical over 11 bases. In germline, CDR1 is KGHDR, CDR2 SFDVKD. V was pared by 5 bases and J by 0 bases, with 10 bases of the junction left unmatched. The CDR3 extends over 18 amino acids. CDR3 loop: CATSALTGTGGTNYGYTF. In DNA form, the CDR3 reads TGTGCCACCAGTGCCCTGACCGGGACAGGGGGTACTAACTATGGCTACACCTTC.

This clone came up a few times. CDR3 nucleotide sequence: TGTGCCAGAAGCCCGGCTGGGGAGCGGGGGGGCCCCCACACCGGGGAGCTGTTTTTT. It specifies CARSPAGERGGPHTGELFF. V usage is TRBV5-3 and J usage is TRBJ2-2, with 10 positions matching TRBD2. TRBV5-3 is an ORF, with its function uncertain. Germline trimming cut 4 bases from V and 3 bases from J; bases unmatched to any gene: 15. The CDR3 totals 19 residues.

The CDR3 region has the DNA TGTGCCAGCAGCTTATCGGAAGGTACGCAGTATTTT. Its protein product is CASSLSEGTQYF. V usage is TRBV7-9 and J usage is TRBJ2-3; D uncertain. V was shortened by 2 bases and J by 8 bases, with 8 bases between the two germline ends. The CDR3 loop spans 12 amino acids. From germline, CDR1 is SEHNR and CDR2 FQNEAQ (reference sequence).

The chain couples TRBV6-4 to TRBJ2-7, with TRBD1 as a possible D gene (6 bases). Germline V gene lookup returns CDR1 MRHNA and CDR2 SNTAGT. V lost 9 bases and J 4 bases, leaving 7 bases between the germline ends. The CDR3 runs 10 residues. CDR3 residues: CARGAYEQYF. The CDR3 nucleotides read TGTGCCAGGGGGGCTTACGAGCAGTACTTC.